Listed below are T cell receptor beta chains from one sample, sequenced in a study of CD8 T cells in Susac syndrome. Each CDR3 protein gets one entry after TCRdb re-called the immunoSEQ multiplex PCR reads with MiXCR. Among about 80,000 distinct CDR3 sequences listed, 93% were seen once. Specimen: CD4+ T cells from PBMCs. These TCRs come from a human donor with Susac syndrome. Both conserved end residues are part of each CDR3. Each record gives: clone size, V gene, D gene, J gene, CDR3 DNA, CDR3 protein. D genes are given only for firm matches. Size values are once, few and many counts, or a class for expanded clones, and some rows have none.

abundance: few
v_gene: TRBV6-2/TRBV6-3
d_gene: -
j_gene: TRBJ2-6
CDR3nt: TGTGCCAGCAGTTACAGCCCTTCTGGGGCCAACGTCCTGACTTTC
CDR3aa: CASSYSPSGANVLTF

abundance: once
v_gene: TRBV20-1
d_gene: -
j_gene: TRBJ1-2
CDR3nt: TGCAGTGCTCTTACCGGACAAAATGGCTACACCTTC
CDR3aa: CSALTGQNGYTF

abundance: -
v_gene: TRBV7-8
d_gene: -
j_gene: TRBJ2-7
CDR3nt: TGTGCCAGCAGCTTAGATTTGGGAGTCATCTACGAGCAGTACTTC
CDR3aa: CASSLDLGVIYEQYF

abundance: -
v_gene: TRBV9
d_gene: -
j_gene: TRBJ1-6
CDR3nt: TGTGCCAGCAGCGTAGGGTCGAGCCCAAATTCACCCCTCCACTTT
CDR3aa: CASSVGSSPNSPLHF

abundance: -
v_gene: TRBV3-1
d_gene: -
j_gene: TRBJ2-1
CDR3nt: TGTGCCAGCAGCCAGTTTTACAGCCACAATGAGCAGTTCTTC
CDR3aa: CASSQFYSHNEQFF

abundance: -
v_gene: TRBV19
d_gene: TRBD1
j_gene: TRBJ1-4
CDR3nt: TGTGCCAGCACCGGGACAGTTAATGAAAAACTGTTTTTT
CDR3aa: CASTGTVNEKLFF

abundance: -
v_gene: TRBV29-1
d_gene: -
j_gene: TRBJ2-6
CDR3nt: TGCAGCGTTGCGGAATCTGGGGCCAACGTCCTGACTTTC
CDR3aa: CSVAESGANVLTF

abundance: -
v_gene: TRBV6-5
d_gene: TRBD1
j_gene: TRBJ1-5
CDR3nt: TGTGCCAGCAGTCCCGACAGGGATTTAGTCCCCCAGCATTTT
CDR3aa: CASSPDRDLVPQHF

abundance: few
v_gene: TRBV6-2/TRBV6-3
d_gene: TRBD1
j_gene: TRBJ1-5
CDR3nt: TGTGCCAGCGCGACAGGGGCCCAGCCCCAGCATTTT
CDR3aa: CASATGAQPQHF

abundance: -
v_gene: TRBV27
d_gene: -
j_gene: TRBJ2-3
CDR3nt: TGTGCCAGCAGTTTATCGGGGTGGGACTCGGATACGCAGTATTTT
CDR3aa: CASSLSGWDSDTQYF

abundance: -
v_gene: TRBV18
d_gene: -
j_gene: TRBJ2-5
CDR3nt: TGTGCCAGCTCACCAAGGCAGTTCCAAGAGACCCAGTACTTC
CDR3aa: CASSPRQFQETQYF

abundance: -
v_gene: TRBV20-1
d_gene: -
j_gene: TRBJ1-5
CDR3nt: TGCAGTGCTGACCGAGGGCCCCAGCATTTT
CDR3aa: CSADRGPQHF

abundance: -
v_gene: TRBV9
d_gene: -
j_gene: TRBJ2-3
CDR3nt: TGTGCCAGCAGCGCCGCGACAGGTCCCACAGATACGCAGTATTTT
CDR3aa: CASSAATGPTDTQYF

abundance: -
v_gene: TRBV29-1
d_gene: -
j_gene: TRBJ2-3
CDR3nt: TGCAGCGCCCGCCCCTCCGGAGATACGCAGTATTTT
CDR3aa: CSARPSGDTQYF

abundance: -
v_gene: TRBV12-3/TRBV12-4
d_gene: -
j_gene: TRBJ2-5
CDR3nt: TGTGCCAGCAGCCACACAGAGACCCAGTACTTC
CDR3aa: CASSHTETQYF

abundance: -
v_gene: TRBV15
d_gene: -
j_gene: TRBJ1-5
CDR3nt: TGTGCCACCAGCAGAGGGACAGCGCTCAATCAGCCCCAGCATTTT
CDR3aa: CATSRGTALNQPQHF